Shown below are 3 T cell receptor beta chains from a single sample sequenced in a study of Ad26.COV2.S vaccination and SARS-CoV-2 variants. TCRdb's table, derived via immunoSEQ multiplex PCR, lists solely in-frame clones and lacks some. The sample shows about 380,000 clones, 83% of them seen only once. Sample treatment: roughly 19 received Ad26.COV2.S at low or high dose, single or two shots; roughly five received placebo; per-sample allocation not given. Following the first vaccine or placebo injection, samples were taken on day 63. Sequencing used peripheral blood, obtained in a trial of Ad26.COV2.S vaccine versus placebo. These receptors came from a person aged 18-60 years who received the Ad26.COV2.S COVID-19 vaccine or a placebo.

The chain recombines TRBV4-1 with TRBJ2-1, with TRBD2 as a possible D gene (6 bases). This CDR3 is built from 15 residues. Trimming stripped 0 bases from V and 4 bases from J, with 10 bases between. Germline CDR1 is MGHRA and CDR2 is YSYEKL. CDR3 nucleotide sequence: TGCGCCAGCAGCCAAGAGAGGGACTTGTACAATGAGCAGTTCTTC. Protein sequence: CASSQERDLYNEQFF.

The J gene is TRBJ2-3, the V gene TRBV4-1; TRBD2 aligns across 15 bases. CDR1 and CDR2 (germline): MGHRA, YSYEKL. This CDR3 has 16 amino acids. V gave up 5 bases and J gave up 4 bases; unmatched junction bases: 4. As DNA, the CDR3 is TGCGCCAGCAGCATGGGACTAGCGGGAGGTGCAGATACGCAGTATTTT. Its translation: CASSMGLAGGADTQYF.

As DNA, the CDR3 is TGTGCCAGTCGGGTACAGCGGCCTGGAAACACCATATATTTT. Translation: CASRVQRPGNTIYF. This chain joins TRBV19 and TRBJ1-3; D is uncertain. Germline values: CDR1 LNHDA, CDR2 SQIVND (reference sequence). Trimming took off 8 bases at V and 2 bases at J, with 13 bases between the two ends. This CDR3 spans 14 amino acids.